This T cell receptor (beta chain) was identified during a study of OX40 agonist ivuxolimab in advanced cancers. The protocol was immunoSEQ multiplex PCR, while the TCRdb copy is restricted to in-frame clones and leaves out a portion. The table shows around 89,000 clones, with roughly 88% occurring only once. This CDR3 contains 16 residues. V lost 1 base to trimming and J lost 7 bases; unmatched junction nucleotides: 11. From germline, CDR1 is SGHRS and CDR2 YFSETQ. The clonotype originates from an adult with an advanced solid tumor such as melanoma, head and neck, liver or kidney cancer. The sample was CD4+ or CD8+ T cells sorted from blood, taken in a trial of the OX40 agonist ivuxolimab. This chain joins TRBV5-1 and TRBJ2-7; 10 bases line up with TRBD2. CDR3 amino acids: CASSLWSSGRSGEQYF. CDR3 coding DNA: TGCGCCAGCAGCTTGTGGTCTAGCGGGAGATCGGGGGAGCAGTACTTC.